These 30 T cell receptor beta chains share one sample of origin, sequenced in a study of response to subunit inactivated influenza vaccine. Each CDR3 protein gets one entry after TCRdb re-called the RT-PCR reads with MiXCR. The profile covers 500,000 to 700,000 distinct CDR3 sequences, with less than 25% appearing a single time and approximately 3% taken by the ten largest. The same specimen was also included in a second study, on T cells expressing NK-cell markers. That source reports: Generation of TCR beta cDNA was performed by 5'RACE template switching incorporating UMIs.

The sample here was CD4+ T cells sorted from PBMCs, taken roughly 12 days after vaccination. These receptors came from a man aged 45-65 years who received an inactivated influenza vaccine.

This clonotype was seen a few times. The gene calls are TRBV27 and TRBJ1-3, with TRBD1 matching 8 bases. This CDR3 has 13 amino acids. Germline lookup yields CDR1 MNHEY and CDR2 SMNVEV (reference sequence). V was clipped by 6 bases and J by 9 bases; unmatched bases: 7. The CDR3 bases are TGTGCCAGCAGCCCGGACAGGGCGAGCACCATATATTTT. Translated, it gives CASSPDRASTIYF.

This clonotype was seen a few times. The chain links TRBV9 to TRBJ1-4; D call uncertain. This CDR3 has 12 amino acids. Germline V gives CDR1 SGDLS, CDR2 YYNGEE. V was trimmed by 4 bases and J by 7 bases, leaving 8 bases between them. CDR3 sequence: CASSSTAEKLFF. As DNA, the CDR3 is TGTGCCAGCAGCTCAACGGCTGAAAAACTGTTTTTT.

This clonotype was counted at least ten times. The gene calls are TRBV28 and TRBJ2-1; D remains unclear. Trimming pared 2 bases from V and 5 bases from J, leaving 10 bases between. The CDR3 totals 14 residues. Per the germline V gene, CDR1 is MDHEN and CDR2 is SYDVKM. The CDR3 DNA reads as TGTGCCAGCAGTTTACAGGTACAGAACAATGAGCAGTTCTTC. This translates into CASSLQVQNNEQFF.

The table lists this clonotype with many counts. V and J are TRBV28 and TRBJ2-7; 10 nucleotides match TRBD1. The CDR3 spans 14 residues. Unmatched junction bases numbered 9, after V lost 6 bases and J lost 7 bases. The germline gives CDR1 MDHEN, CDR2 SYDVKM. The CDR3 nucleotides are TGTGCCAGCAGCCCATTATGGACAGGGGGGGAGCAGTACTTC. This sequence encodes CASSPLWTGGEQYF.

This clonotype was counted between two and nine times. This chain uses TRBV5-1 with TRBJ2-7, with 12 positions matching TRBD2. The CDR3 length is 16 residues. The germline CDR1 and CDR2 sequences are SGHRS and YFSETQ. J was trimmed by 4 bases and V by 1 base; bases with no gene match: 6. CDR3 bases: TGCGCCAGCAGCTTGCTACCCGGGACTAGCGGGTACGAGCAGTACTTC. Translating it yields CASSLLPGTSGYEQYF. The full variable domain, completed using reference TRBV5-1 and TRBJ2-7, is KAGVTQTPRYLIKTRGQQVTLSCSPISGHRSVSWYQQTPGQGLQFLFEYFSETQRNKGNFPGRFSGRQFSNSRSEMNVSTLELGDSALYLCASSLLPGTSGYEQYFGPGTRLTVT.

The chain combines TRBV6-2 or TRBV6-3 with TRBJ2-5; 9 bases align to TRBD1. CDR3 length: 16 residues. CDR1 is MNHEY, CDR2 SVGEGT, per germline. The ends lost 6 bases at V and 3 bases at J; junction bases unmatched: 11. The CDR3 coding sequence is TGTGCCAGCAGGGCCGGGACAGGGTCTTTTGAAGAGACCCAGTACTTC. Amino acid sequence: CASRAGTGSFEETQYF.

This clonotype was seen a few times. This chain links TRBV20-1 with TRBJ2-1; 9 positions match TRBD2. Germline CDR1 and CDR2: DFQATT and SNEGSKA (reference sequence). The CDR3 covers 12 residues. Losses at the gene ends were 5 bases for V and 9 bases for J; bases not matched to a gene: 5. The CDR3 region is CSARRAGGEQFF. The CDR3 bases are TGCAGTGCTCGCCGAGCGGGAGGTGAGCAGTTCTTC.

V and J are TRBV4-3 and TRBJ2-1; D unclear. V was trimmed by 0 bases and J by 3 bases, leaving 9 bases between them. CDR3 size: 15 residues. From germline, CDR1 is LGHNA and CDR2 YSLEER. The CDR3 coding sequence is TGCGCCAGCAGCCAAGATCTGTTAGTCTACAATGAGCAGTTCTTC. This codes for CASSQDLLVYNEQFF.

V usage is TRBV4-2 and J usage is TRBJ2-3; perhaps TRBD2 as D (6 bases). V was trimmed by 2 bases and J by 5 bases, leaving 17 bases between them. CDR3 length equals 16 residues. Germline V gene lookup returns CDR1 LGHNA and CDR2 YNFKEQ. The CDR3 spells CASSQSGGLGLDTQYF. CDR3 in DNA: TGTGCCAGCAGCCAATCCGGGGGACTGGGATTAGATACGCAGTATTTT.

In this sample, this clonotype turned up a few times. The rearrangement joins TRBV3-1 to TRBJ2-4; D ambiguous. There are 16 residues in the CDR3. The germline CDR1 and CDR2 sequences are LGHDT and YNNKEL (reference sequence). With 2 bases removed from V and 2 bases from J, the gap between germline ends came to 13 bases. CDR3 residues: CASSQPRVQSKNIQYF. DNA of the CDR3: TGTGCCAGCAGCCAACCTAGGGTCCAATCCAAAAACATTCAGTACTTC.

The V call is TRBV5-1, the J call TRBJ2-3, with 11 bases identical to TRBD2. The CDR3 totals 16 residues. The trim removed 0 bases at V and 5 bases at J, leaving 5 bases unmatched. Looked up from germline, CDR1 is SGHRS and CDR2 is YFSETQ. CDR3 DNA: TGCGCCAGCAGCTTGGGGCTAGCGGGAGGTCTAGATACGCAGTATTTT. Its protein product is CASSLGLAGGLDTQYF.

This chain links TRBV7-2 with TRBJ2-7; 7 bases fit TRBD1. CDR1 and CDR2 from the germline V gene are SGHTA and FQGNSA. With V trimmed by 6 bases and J by 1 base, 6 bases remained unmatched. This CDR3 has 14 amino acids. The CDR3 DNA is TGTGCCAGCAGTCGACAGGGCCCGTCCTACGAGCAGTACTTC. It specifies CASSRQGPSYEQYF.

The chain joins TRBV6-1 to TRBJ2-7; D might be TRBD1 or TRBD2, each matching 6 bases. The germline CDR1 and CDR2 sequences are MNHNS and SASEGT. Trimming cost V 8 bases and J 3 bases, with 14 bases left between them. This CDR3 is built from 13 residues. DNA of the CDR3: TGTGCCAGCGTGAGGGGGGACCGCTACGAGCAGTACTTC. Translation: CASVRGDRYEQYF.

This clonotype was seen a handful of times. The gene calls are TRBV2 and TRBJ2-3; tentatively, D is TRBD2 (5 bases). V lost 3 bases and J 4 bases, leaving 14 bases between the germline ends. The germline V gene has CDR1 SNHLY and CDR2 FYNNEI. There are 15 residues in the CDR3. CDR3 nucleotides: TGTGCCAGCAGTGAGGGTAGAGGGCGCCCAGATACGCAGTATTTT. The encoded protein is CASSEGRGRPDTQYF.

The chain links TRBV6-1 to TRBJ1-2, with TRBD1 identical over 8 bases. J lost 7 bases, V lost 4 bases, and 14 bases had no gene match. There are 16 residues in the CDR3. Germline CDR1 reads MNHNS; CDR2 reads SASEGT. CDR3 sequence: CASSGVRGLFSGGYTF. DNA of the CDR3: TGTGCCAGCAGTGGAGTCAGGGGGCTTTTTTCGGGTGGCTACACCTTC.

This clonotype was detected only a few times. This rearrangement joins TRBV6-1 to TRBJ2-7; D unresolved. The CDR3 runs to 14 residues. CDR1 and CDR2 from the germline V gene are MNHNS and SASEGT. The ends were cut back, 4 bases at V and 0 bases at J, with 10 bases in the middle. The chain's CDR3 is CASSVELSSYEQYF. The CDR3 DNA reads as TGTGCCAGCAGTGTAGAATTGAGCTCCTACGAGCAGTACTTC.

Only one count was recorded for this clonotype. The J gene is TRBJ2-2, the V gene TRBV10-3; D is unresolved. The CDR3 totals 11 residues. With 7 bases removed from V and 3 bases from J, the gap between germline ends came to 3 bases. Per germline, CDR1 ENHRY and CDR2 SYGVKD. As DNA, the CDR3 is TGTGCCATCATGGACACCGGGGAGCTGTTTTTT. It yields the protein CAIMDTGELFF.

This clonotype was counted a few times. CDR3 loop: CASRPRPGQANEKLFF. CDR3 DNA: TGTGCCAGCAGACCTAGACCGGGACAGGCTAATGAAAAACTGTTTTTT. This chain connects TRBV12-3 or TRBV12-4 to TRBJ1-4, with 8 bases matching TRBD1. V lost 6 bases to trimming and J lost 3 bases; unmatched junction nucleotides: 9. The CDR3 consists of 16 residues.

The chain couples TRBV4-1 to TRBJ2-1, with 9 bases fitting TRBD1. Losses at the gene ends were 3 bases for V and 9 bases for J; bases not matched to a gene: 6. Germline lookup yields CDR1 MGHRA and CDR2 YSYEKL. The CDR3 loop spans 14 amino acids. In DNA, the CDR3 is TGCGCCAGCAGCCAGGGACAGGGTCCGACTGAGCAGTTCTTC. This translates into CASSQGQGPTEQFF.

This clonotype was observed a few times. The chain is built from TRBV12-3 or TRBV12-4 and TRBJ1-5; TRBD1 aligns across 7 bases. V lost 5 bases to trimming and J lost 6 bases; unmatched junction nucleotides: 10. The CDR3 length is 15 residues. The CDR3 reads CASSPPDRVAQPQHF. DNA for the CDR3: TGTGCCAGCAGTCCACCAGACAGGGTCGCTCAGCCCCAGCATTTT.

This clonotype was observed a handful of times. The J gene is TRBJ1-5, the V gene TRBV4-1; D remains ambiguous. Trimming took off 3 bases at V and 5 bases at J, with 14 bases between the two ends. CDR3 size: 15 residues. Looked up from germline, CDR1 is MGHRA and CDR2 is YSYEKL. CDR3 nucleotides: TGCGCCAGCAGCCAGCAAGAGGGTCAGGATCAGCCCCAGCATTTT. Translating gives CASSQQEGQDQPQHF.

The CDR3 DNA follows: TGTGCCAGCAGTGTAGAGGAGCAGTTCTTC. Its protein is CASSVEEQFF. The rearrangement links TRBV2 to TRBJ2-1; D not resolved. The CDR3 extends over 10 amino acids. Trimming pared 4 bases from V and 10 bases from J, leaving 5 bases between. Germline CDR1 SNHLY, CDR2 FYNNEI.

This clonotype has only a few counts. The rearrangement links TRBV7-9 to TRBJ2-4; D not resolved. The CDR3 has 13 residues. With 5 bases removed from V and 8 bases from J, the gap between germline ends came to 13 bases. CDR1 is SEHNR, CDR2 FQNEAQ, per germline (reference sequence). The CDR3 spells CASSPLSRDIQYF. The DNA for the CDR3 is TGTGCCAGCAGCCCCCTGTCCCGAGACATTCAGTACTTC.

The chain recombines TRBV29-1 with TRBJ2-1; 8 bases line up with TRBD2. The CDR3 totals 15 residues. CDR1 is SQVTM and CDR2 is ANQGSEA in the germline V gene. With 5 bases clipped from V and 7 bases from J, the junction kept 13 bases outside the gene matches. The CDR3 is CSVPLSTSGVNEQFF. For the CDR3, the DNA is TGCAGCGTTCCTCTAAGCACTAGCGGAGTTAATGAGCAGTTCTTC.

This clonotype was picked up a small number of times. This chain uses TRBV6-2 or TRBV6-3 with TRBJ2-2; no firm D call. Germline values: CDR1 MNHEY, CDR2 SVGEGT. The CDR3 is made up of 12 amino acids. V dropped 4 bases and J dropped 4 bases, with 4 bases sitting between them. The CDR3 nucleotides are TGTGCCAGCAGTTCCTTCACCGGGGAGCTGTTTTTT. Amino acids: CASSSFTGELFF.

This clonotype was counted a few times. V is TRBV6-2 or TRBV6-3 and J is TRBJ2-5; a possible D gene is TRBD2 (5 bases). V lost 6 bases to trimming and J lost 3 bases, with 20 bases between them. CDR1 and CDR2 (germline): MNHEY, SVGEGT. CDR3 length equals 16 residues. CDR3 protein: CASRKDDGLPKETQYF. CDR3 in DNA: TGTGCCAGCAGGAAGGATGACGGACTGCCAAAAGAGACCCAGTACTTC.

The chain has TRBV6-5 and TRBJ2-5, with 10 bases lining up with TRBD1. The CDR3 is 18 amino acids. With 0 bases clipped from V and 4 bases from J, the junction kept 11 bases outside the gene matches. Germline CDR1 reads MNHEY; CDR2 reads SVGAGI. Written as DNA, the CDR3 is TGTGCCAGCAGTTACTCGGCTTACCGGGACAGGGGTGGAGAGACCCAGTACTTC. Translated, it gives CASSYSAYRDRGGETQYF.

This clonotype was observed many times. The chain is built from TRBV5-1 and TRBJ2-1; D is unclear. Germline lookup yields CDR1 SGHRS and CDR2 YFSETQ. Trimming stripped 4 bases from V and 14 bases from J, with 16 bases between. This CDR3 contains 12 residues. The CDR3 nucleotides are TGCGCCAGCAGCGAGCCCGCCCTCGGCGAGTTCTTC. Protein: CASSEPALGEFF.

This clonotype showed up just a few times. This sequence joins TRBV10-3 and TRBJ1-4; D remains ambiguous. The CDR3 has 13 amino acids. Germline lookup yields CDR1 ENHRY and CDR2 SYGVKD. Trimming cost V 3 bases and J 8 bases, with 10 bases left between them. The CDR3 reads CAISDKVKEKLFF. In DNA form, the CDR3 reads TGTGCCATCAGTGATAAGGTGAAAGAAAAACTGTTTTTT.

This clonotype occurred many times. The J gene is TRBJ2-2, the V gene TRBV29-1, with a weak D call TRBD2 (6 bases). V lost 4 bases and J lost 0, with 15 bases in between. CDR3 size: 16 residues. Germline CDR1 reads SQVTM; CDR2 reads ANQGSEA. Here the CDR3 DNA reads TGCAGCGTTGGCCTATTGGCGGGATCGAACACCGGGGAGCTGTTTTTT. Translated: CSVGLLAGSNTGELFF.